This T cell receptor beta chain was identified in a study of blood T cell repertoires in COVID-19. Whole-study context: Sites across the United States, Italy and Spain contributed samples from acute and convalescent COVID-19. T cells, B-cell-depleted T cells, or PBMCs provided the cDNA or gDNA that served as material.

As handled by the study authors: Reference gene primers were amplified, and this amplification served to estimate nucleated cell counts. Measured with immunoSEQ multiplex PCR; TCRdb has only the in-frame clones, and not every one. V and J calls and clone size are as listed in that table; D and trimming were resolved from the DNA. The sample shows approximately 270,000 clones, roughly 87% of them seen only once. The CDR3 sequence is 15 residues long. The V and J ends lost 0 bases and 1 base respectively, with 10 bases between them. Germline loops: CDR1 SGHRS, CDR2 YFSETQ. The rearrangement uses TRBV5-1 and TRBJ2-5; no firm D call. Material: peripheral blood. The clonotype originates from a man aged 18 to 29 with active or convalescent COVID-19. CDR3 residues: CASSLVVGGQETQYF. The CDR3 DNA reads TGCGCCAGCAGCTTGGTTGTTGGCGGCCAAGAGACCCAGTACTTC.